A selection of T cell receptor beta chains follows, all from one sample in a study of regulatory T cells in long-lasting Graves disease. TCRdb reanalysed the multiplex PCR reads using MiXCR and keeps one entry per CDR3 protein. The sample shows about 400,000 distinct CDR3 sequences, 15% of them seen only once. The same sample was also studied in work on T cells in Graves' hyperthyroidism and ophthalmopathy.

Specimen: peripheral blood mononuclear cells (PBMCs), collected at new diagnosis, from a patient treated with antithyroid drugs. Receptor source: a woman aged 35 to 49 with Graves disease. The CDR3 runs from the conserved cysteine through the conserved F or W. Each record gives: CDR3 DNA, CDR3 protein, clone size, V gene, D gene, J gene. A D gene is named only where the DNA matches it firmly. The size field is filled for only some rows; it gives once, few, many or a size class.

CDR3nt: TGTGCCAGCAGTCAAATACTAGCGGGAGGGTACAATGAGCAGTTCTTC
CDR3aa: CASSQILAGGYNEQFF
abundance: many
v_gene: TRBV11-3
d_gene: TRBD2
j_gene: TRBJ2-1

CDR3nt: TGTGCCAGCTCACCACCGAGAGGACAGGGGAGACAAGAGACCCAGTACTTC
CDR3aa: CASSPPRGQGRQETQYF
abundance: NA
v_gene: TRBV18
d_gene: TRBD1
j_gene: TRBJ2-5

CDR3nt: TGTGCCAGCAGTTACGGGCCGGGACTAGCGGGAGCATATGAGCAGTTCTTC
CDR3aa: CASSYGPGLAGAYEQFF
abundance: many
v_gene: TRBV6-5
d_gene: TRBD2
j_gene: TRBJ2-1

CDR3nt: TGTGCCAGCAGTTTAATGTTAGGCGGACGGGGCGGGACTAACTCGGAAACGCAGTATTTT
CDR3aa: CASSLMLGGRGGTNSETQYF
abundance: many
v_gene: TRBV12-3/TRBV12-4
d_gene: TRBD2
j_gene: TRBJ2-3

CDR3nt: TGTGCCAGCAGCAAAGTAGGACTAGCGCCTTGGAATGAGCAGTTCTTC
CDR3aa: CASSKVGLAPWNEQFF
abundance: few
v_gene: TRBV5-4
d_gene: TRBD2
j_gene: TRBJ2-1

CDR3nt: TGTGCCAGCAGGGCTAGGGGCCGGCAAGAGACCCAGTACTTC
CDR3aa: CASRARGRQETQYF
abundance: many
v_gene: TRBV12-3/TRBV12-4
d_gene: NA
j_gene: TRBJ2-5

CDR3nt: TGTGCCAGCAGCCATGAACGGGGTCCTCGGGAGCAGTTCTTC
CDR3aa: CASSHERGPREQFF
abundance: NA
v_gene: TRBV3-1
d_gene: NA
j_gene: TRBJ2-1

CDR3nt: TGTGCCAGCAGTTACTTCCAGGGGCCTACCTACGAGCAGTACTTC
CDR3aa: CASSYFQGPTYEQYF
abundance: many
v_gene: TRBV6-2/TRBV6-3
d_gene: NA
j_gene: TRBJ2-7

CDR3nt: TGTGCCAGCAGTTGGGGGTTGAGATCCGGGCGAGAGACCCAGTACTTC
CDR3aa: CASSWGLRSGRETQYF
abundance: many
v_gene: TRBV28
d_gene: NA
j_gene: TRBJ2-5

CDR3nt: TGTGCCAGCTCACCTCCCGGGACTAGCACAGATACGCAGTATTTT
CDR3aa: CASSPPGTSTDTQYF
abundance: many
v_gene: TRBV18
d_gene: NA
j_gene: TRBJ2-3

CDR3nt: TGTGCCAGCAGCTTAAAACGGGAACAGGGGGATGGCTACACCTTC
CDR3aa: CASSLKREQGDGYTF
abundance: many
v_gene: TRBV7-8
d_gene: TRBD1
j_gene: TRBJ1-2

CDR3nt: TGTGCCAGCAGCCTCCGGGGCGGGAGGGCTCACTACGAGCAGTACTTC
CDR3aa: CASSLRGGRAHYEQYF
abundance: many
v_gene: TRBV11-2
d_gene: TRBD2
j_gene: TRBJ2-7

CDR3nt: TGTGCCAGCAGGGGCACAGCGGGGTCCTACGAGCAGTACTTC
CDR3aa: CASRGTAGSYEQYF
abundance: many
v_gene: TRBV6-2/TRBV6-3
d_gene: TRBD2
j_gene: TRBJ2-7

CDR3nt: TGTGCCAGCAGCCCACCGGGGGGCTTTCAGCCCCAGCATTTT
CDR3aa: CASSPPGGFQPQHF
abundance: many
v_gene: TRBV7-8
d_gene: NA
j_gene: TRBJ1-5

CDR3nt: TGTGCCAGCAGCCTGGGGTTACTAACAGGGGAGGTAATGAACACTGAAGCTTTCTTT
CDR3aa: CASSLGLLTGEVMNTEAFF
abundance: NA
v_gene: TRBV13
d_gene: TRBD1
j_gene: TRBJ1-1

CDR3nt: TGTGCCAGCAGTCTCGGGACTAGCGGGAGTGCCAAAAACATTCAGTACTTC
CDR3aa: CASSLGTSGSAKNIQYF
abundance: many
v_gene: TRBV12-3/TRBV12-4
d_gene: TRBD2
j_gene: TRBJ2-4

CDR3nt: TGTGCCAGCAGCGCAACGGCACCGGGACTAGCATACGAGCAGTACTTC
CDR3aa: CASSATAPGLAYEQYF
abundance: many
v_gene: TRBV27
d_gene: TRBD2
j_gene: TRBJ2-7

CDR3nt: TGCAGTGCTAGGACCCTGGGACTAGCGGGAGGATTCTCCTACAATGAGCAGTTCTTC
CDR3aa: CSARTLGLAGGFSYNEQFF
abundance: many
v_gene: TRBV20-1
d_gene: TRBD2
j_gene: TRBJ2-1

CDR3nt: TGTGCCAGCAGACTGGGGGCTAGCGGGACCTCCTACGAGCAGTACTTC
CDR3aa: CASRLGASGTSYEQYF
abundance: many
v_gene: TRBV27
d_gene: TRBD2
j_gene: TRBJ2-7